Listed below are T cell receptor beta chains from one sample, sequenced in a study of neurological immune-mediated disorders. MiXCR, run by TCRdb on the 5' RACE reads, gives a single entry per CDR3 protein. The table lists 35,000 to 40,000 distinct CDR3 sequences, roughly 2.5% of them singletons. Sequencing was carried out using PBMCs. These receptors were collected from a man aged 50 or older with multiple sclerosis. CDR3s include the opening cysteine and the closing phenylalanine or tryptophan. D genes are given only for firm matches. Not every row has a clone size; where given, it reads once, few, many or a size class.

v_call,clone_size,j_call,d_call,cdr3_aa,cdr3_nt
TRBV10-3,many,TRBJ2-3,TRBD1,CAISESGTATDTQYF,TGTGCCATCAGTGAGTCAGGGACAGCGACAGATACGCAGTATTTT
TRBV7-2,many,TRBJ2-6,-,CASSLVSNPGANVLTF,TGTGCCAGCAGCTTAGTGAGCAATCCTGGGGCCAACGTCCTGACTTTC
TRBV12-3/TRBV12-4,many,TRBJ2-3,-,CASSLGGAGTDTQYF,TGTGCCAGCAGTTTGGGGGGGGCCGGCACAGATACGCAGTATTTT
TRBV7-3,many,TRBJ1-2,-,CASSLLPGDLWGYTF,TGTGCCAGCAGCTTACTACCAGGGGATCTGTGGGGCTACACCTTC
TRBV3-1,many,TRBJ2-7,-,CASSQDTGNEQYF,TGTGCCAGCAGCCAAGATACGGGGAACGAGCAGTACTTC
TRBV7-8,many,TRBJ2-2,-,CASSLVEGLNTGELFF,TGTGCCAGCAGCTTAGTTGAGGGGCTGAACACCGGGGAGCTGTTTTTT
TRBV5-5,many,TRBJ2-5,TRBD1,CASSKGQPPQETQYF,TGTGCCAGCAGCAAGGGACAGCCCCCACAAGAGACCCAGTACTTC
TRBV7-9,-,TRBJ1-2,TRBD1,CASSLDGTGLYGSTF,TGTGCCAGCAGCTTAGATGGGACAGGCCTTTATGGCTCAACCTTC
TRBV7-2,many,TRBJ2-3,-,CASSLQGRGDTQYF,TGTGCCAGCAGCTTACAGGGACGTGGAGATACGCAGTATTTT
TRBV7-9,many,TRBJ1-1,-,CASSSPAGMNTEAFF,TGTGCCAGCAGCTCCCCGGCAGGGATGAACACTGAAGCTTTCTTT
TRBV20-1,many,TRBJ2-1,TRBD1,CSAGGDQQVNEQFF,TGCAGTGCAGGGGGCGACCAGCAAGTCAATGAGCAGTTCTTC
TRBV5-6,many,TRBJ1-2,-,CASSRSYRDSNYGYTF,TGTGCCAGCAGCCGATCCTACCGGGACTCGAACTATGGCTACACCTTC
TRBV7-8,many,TRBJ1-1,TRBD1,CASSSRQGLGGAFF,TGTGCCAGCAGCTCCAGACAGGGTCTGGGGGGTGCTTTCTTT
TRBV5-1,-,TRBJ2-2,TRBD2,CASRRTSGADAGELFF,TGCGCCAGCAGACGGACTAGCGGGGCCGATGCTGGGGAGCTGTTTTTT
TRBV7-8,many,TRBJ2-1,-,CASSPLTPNNEQFF,TGTGCCAGCAGCCCCCTGACACCGAACAATGAGCAGTTCTTC
TRBV3-1,few,TRBJ1-3,-,CASSQDRGKTIYF,TGTGCCAGCAGCCAAGACAGGGGTAAAACCATATATTTT
TRBV5-6,many,TRBJ2-1,-,CASSLGTDEQFF,TGTGCCAGCAGCTTGGGGACTGATGAGCAGTTCTTC
TRBV12-3/TRBV12-4,many,TRBJ1-1,-,CASREETPKGAFF,TGTGCCAGCAGGGAGGAGACCCCCAAGGGAGCTTTCTTT
TRBV18,many,TRBJ1-1,-,CASSPATEAFF,TGTGCCAGCTCACCAGCCACTGAAGCTTTCTTT
TRBV7-2,many,TRBJ1-5,-,CASSLAPGQPQHF,TGTGCCAGCAGCTTAGCGCCGGGACAGCCCCAGCATTTT
TRBV20-1,many,TRBJ1-5,-,CSARVGEGQPQNF,TGCAGTGCTAGAGTGGGGGAGGGTCAGCCCCAGAATTTT
TRBV6-2/TRBV6-3,many,TRBJ2-7,-,CASSYGMYEQYF,TGTGCCAGCAGTTATGGGATGTACGAGCAGTACTTC
TRBV12-3/TRBV12-4,many,TRBJ2-4,-,CASSFGVVGGNIQYF,TGTGCCAGCAGTTTTGGGGTGGTGGGAGGAAACATTCAGTACTTC
TRBV7-2,many,TRBJ2-2,-,CASSSRGMNTGELFF,TGTGCCAGCAGCTCCCGGGGTATGAACACCGGGGAGCTGTTTTTT
TRBV10-3,many,TRBJ2-7,TRBD1,CAISERTGSDEQYF,TGTGCCATCAGTGAGAGGACAGGGTCTGACGAGCAGTACTTC
TRBV5-1,many,TRBJ2-1,TRBD2,CASSPTSGGINEQFF,TGCGCCAGCAGCCCGACTAGCGGGGGGATAAATGAGCAGTTCTTC
TRBV6-4,many,TRBJ2-1,TRBD1,CASSDRPGQGKSVNSEQFF,TGTGCCAGCAGTGACAGGCCGGGACAGGGGAAATCGGTTAACTCTGAGCAGTTCTTC
TRBV5-1,many,TRBJ1-1,TRBD1,CASSFAQTGVNTEAFF,TGCGCCAGCAGCTTCGCTCAGACAGGGGTTAACACTGAAGCTTTCTTT
TRBV5-5,many,TRBJ1-2,-,CASSLSRLSIGSENEGYTF,TGTGCCAGCAGCTTGAGTCGCCTTTCGATCGGGTCGGAGAATGAAGGCTACACCTTC
TRBV7-9,many,TRBJ2-5,TRBD2,CASSLQPGLTQETQYF,TGTGCCAGCAGCTTACAGCCGGGACTAACACAAGAGACCCAGTACTTC
TRBV3-1,many,TRBJ2-4,TRBD1,CASSQPDRAKNIQYF,TGTGCCAGCAGCCAACCGGACAGGGCCAAAAACATTCAGTACTTC
TRBV5-5,many,TRBJ1-1,-,CASSLLETNTEAFF,TGTGCCAGCAGCCTCCTTGAGACGAACACTGAAGCTTTCTTT